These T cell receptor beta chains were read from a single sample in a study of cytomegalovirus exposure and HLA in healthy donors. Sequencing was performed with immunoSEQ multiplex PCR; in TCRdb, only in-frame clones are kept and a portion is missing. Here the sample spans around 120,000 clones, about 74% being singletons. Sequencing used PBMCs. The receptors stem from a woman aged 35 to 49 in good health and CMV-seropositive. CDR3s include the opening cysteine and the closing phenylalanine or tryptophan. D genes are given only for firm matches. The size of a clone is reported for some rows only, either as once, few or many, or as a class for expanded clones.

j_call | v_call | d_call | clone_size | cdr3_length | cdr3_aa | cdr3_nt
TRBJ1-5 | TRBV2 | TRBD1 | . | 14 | CASRDRSPNQPQHF | TGTGCCAGCCGGGACAGATCCCCCAATCAGCCCCAGCATTTT
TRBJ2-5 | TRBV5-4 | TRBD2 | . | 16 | CASRNSGRGFGETQYF | TGTGCCAGCCGAAATAGCGGGAGAGGGTTTGGAGAGACCCAGTACTTC
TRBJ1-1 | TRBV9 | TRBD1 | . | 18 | CASSVGEDRDRRNTEAFF | TGTGCCAGCAGCGTAGGGGAGGACCGGGACAGAAGGAACACTGAAGCTTTCTTT
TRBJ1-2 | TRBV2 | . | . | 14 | CASKPGLGGYGYTF | TGTGCCAGCAAACCGGGCCTCGGAGGCTATGGCTACACCTTC
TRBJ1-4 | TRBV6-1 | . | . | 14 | CASRAVVSYEKLFF | TGTGCCAGCAGGGCGGTCGTTTCGTATGAAAAACTGTTTTTT
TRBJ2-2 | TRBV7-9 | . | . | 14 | CASSLARGAGELFF | TGTGCCAGCAGCTTAGCTAGGGGCGCCGGGGAGCTGTTTTTT
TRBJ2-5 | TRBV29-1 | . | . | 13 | CSASGENQETQYF | TGCAGCGCGAGCGGCGAAAACCAAGAGACCCAGTACTTC
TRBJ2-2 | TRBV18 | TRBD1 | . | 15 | CASSSRTGPTGELFF | TGTGCCAGCTCATCCCGGACAGGGCCCACCGGGGAGCTGTTTTTT
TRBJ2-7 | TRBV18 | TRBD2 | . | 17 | CASSLTSGRAESYEQYF | TGTGCCAGCTCTCTTACTAGCGGGAGGGCAGAGTCCTACGAGCAGTACTTC
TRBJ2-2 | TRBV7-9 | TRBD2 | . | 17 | CASSFRFPSGGSGELFF | TGTGCCAGCAGCTTCCGGTTCCCTAGCGGGGGATCCGGGGAGCTGTTTTTT
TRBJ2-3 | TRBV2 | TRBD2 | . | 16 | CASSLRTGGTTDTQYF | TGTGCCAGCAGTCTCCGAACGGGGGGAACCACAGATACGCAGTATTTT
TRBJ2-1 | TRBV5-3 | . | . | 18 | CARSLEGGGALTNNEQFF | TGTGCCAGAAGCTTGGAAGGCGGCGGGGCCCTAACAAACAATGAGCAGTTCTTC
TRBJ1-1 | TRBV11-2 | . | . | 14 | CASSLVPGNTEAFF | TGTGCCAGCAGCTTAGTTCCGGGGAACACTGAAGCTTTCTTT
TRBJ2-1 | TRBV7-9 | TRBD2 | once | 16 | CASSPPSGGSYNEQFF | TGTGCCAGCAGCCCGCCGAGCGGGGGGTCCTACAATGAGCAGTTCTTC
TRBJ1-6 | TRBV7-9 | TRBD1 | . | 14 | CASSFGTANSPLHF | TGTGCCAGCAGCTTCGGGACAGCGAATTCACCCCTCCACTTT
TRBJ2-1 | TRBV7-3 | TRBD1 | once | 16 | CASSPRTGSSNIEQFF | TGTGCCAGCAGCCCAAGGACAGGGTCTTCGAACATCGAGCAGTTCTTC
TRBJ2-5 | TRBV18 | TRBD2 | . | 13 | CASSPGLAETQYF | TGTGCCAGCTCACCTGGACTAGCGGAGACCCAGTACTTC
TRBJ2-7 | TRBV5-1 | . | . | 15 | CASSLGLNQPYEQYF | TGCGCCAGCAGCTTGGGACTCAACCAGCCCTACGAGCAGTACTTC
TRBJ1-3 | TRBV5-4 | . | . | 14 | CASSLDSRGNTIYF | TGTGCCAGCAGCTTGGACTCGCGGGGAAACACCATATATTTT
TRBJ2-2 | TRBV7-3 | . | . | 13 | CASSPPGDGELFF | TGTGCCAGCAGCCCGCCCGGGGACGGGGAGCTGTTTTTT
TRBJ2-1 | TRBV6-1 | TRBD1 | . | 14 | CASNQQGPYNEQFF | TGTGCCAGCAACCAACAGGGGCCCTACAATGAGCAGTTCTTC
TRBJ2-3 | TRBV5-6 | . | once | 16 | CASSLSSDRITDTQYF | TGTGCCAGCAGCCTGTCTAGCGATAGAATCACAGATACGCAGTATTTT
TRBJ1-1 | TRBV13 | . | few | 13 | CASSLGTGTEAFF | TGTGCCAGCAGCTTAGGAACCGGGACTGAAGCTTTCTTT
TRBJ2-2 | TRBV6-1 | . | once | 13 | CATSWGEGGELFF | TGTGCCACCTCGTGGGGGGAAGGCGGGGAGCTGTTTTTT
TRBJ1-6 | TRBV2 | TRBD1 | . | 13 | CASKGQDNSPLHF | TGTGCCAGCAAGGGACAGGATAATTCACCCCTCCACTTT
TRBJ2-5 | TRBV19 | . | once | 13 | CASSIAGAETQYF | TGTGCCAGTAGTATAGCGGGAGCAGAGACCCAGTACTTC
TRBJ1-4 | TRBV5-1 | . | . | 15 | CASSLTGLSNEKLFF | TGCGCCAGCAGCTTGACAGGGCTGTCTAATGAAAAACTGTTTTTT
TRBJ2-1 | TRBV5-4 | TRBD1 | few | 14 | CASSVETGGNEQFF | TGTGCCAGCAGCGTAGAGACAGGGGGCAATGAGCAGTTCTTC
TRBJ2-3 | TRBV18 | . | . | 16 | CASSPPHRTSTDTQYF | TGTGCCAGCTCACCACCCCACCGCACAAGCACAGATACGCAGTATTTT
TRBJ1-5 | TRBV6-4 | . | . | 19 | CASSDSNGEEPYSNQPQHF | TGTGCCAGCAGTGACTCGAATGGGGAGGAGCCCTATAGCAATCAGCCCCAGCATTTT
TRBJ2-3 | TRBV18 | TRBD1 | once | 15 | CASSRRDRATDTQYF | TGTGCCAGCTCTCGCCGGGACAGAGCCACAGATACGCAGTATTTT
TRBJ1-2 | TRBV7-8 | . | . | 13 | CASSPRGDYGYTF | TGTGCCAGCAGCCCCCGGGGGGACTATGGCTACACCTTC
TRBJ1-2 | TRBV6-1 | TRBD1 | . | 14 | CASSPGTGGGGYTF | TGTGCCAGCAGCCCCGGGACAGGGGGTGGTGGCTACACCTTC
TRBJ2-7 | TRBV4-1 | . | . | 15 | CASSQDRGGNYEQYF | TGCGCCAGCAGCCAAGATCGCGGGGGCAACTACGAGCAGTACTTC
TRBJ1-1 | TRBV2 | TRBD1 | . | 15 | CASSTAGGKGTEAFF | TGTGCCAGCAGTACGGCAGGGGGCAAGGGCACTGAAGCTTTCTTT
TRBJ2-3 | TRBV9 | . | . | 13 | CASSATSSDTQYF | TGTGCCAGCAGCGCGACTAGTTCAGATACGCAGTATTTT
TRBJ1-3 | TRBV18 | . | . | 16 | CASSPGEVASGNTIYF | TGTGCCAGCTCACCGGGGGAGGTCGCCTCTGGAAACACCATATATTTT
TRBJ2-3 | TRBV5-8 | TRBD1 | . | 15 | CASSSGQGGTDTQYF | TGTGCCAGCAGCTCAGGACAGGGGGGAACAGATACGCAGTATTTT
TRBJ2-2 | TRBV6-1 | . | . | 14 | CASSETPITGELFF | TGTGCCAGCAGTGAAACACCCATCACCGGGGAGCTGTTTTTT
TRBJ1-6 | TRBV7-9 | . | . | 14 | CASSWYGDNSPLHF | TGTGCCAGCAGCTGGTACGGGGATAATTCACCCCTCCACTTT
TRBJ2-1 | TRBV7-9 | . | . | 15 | CASSPRTQVINEQFF | TGTGCCAGCAGCCCCCGGACTCAGGTTATCAATGAGCAGTTCTTC
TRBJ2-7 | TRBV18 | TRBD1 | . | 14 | CASSKSGTDYEQYF | TGTGCCAGCTCCAAGTCCGGGACAGACTACGAGCAGTACTTC
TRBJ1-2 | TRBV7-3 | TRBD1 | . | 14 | CASSLDGGQFGYTF | TGTGCCAGCAGCTTAGACGGGGGACAGTTTGGCTACACCTTC
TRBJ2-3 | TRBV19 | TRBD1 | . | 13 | CASWDRLTDTQYF | TGTGCCAGTTGGGACAGACTCACAGATACGCAGTATTTT
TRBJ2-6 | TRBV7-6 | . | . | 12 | CASSLVSNVLTF | TGTGCCAGCAGCTTAGTATCCAACGTCCTGACTTTC
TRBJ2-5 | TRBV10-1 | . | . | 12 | CAPRYGVETQYF | TGCGCCCCCCGATACGGGGTGGAGACCCAGTACTTC
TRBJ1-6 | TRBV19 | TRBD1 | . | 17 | CASSNRQGGSYNSPLHF | TGTGCCAGTAGTAATAGACAGGGGGGATCCTATAATTCACCCCTCCACTTT
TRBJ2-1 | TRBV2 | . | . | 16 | CASSPVWKRVDNEQFF | TGTGCCAGCAGCCCGGTATGGAAACGGGTAGACAATGAGCAGTTCTTC
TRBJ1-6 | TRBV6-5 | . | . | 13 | CASSLDLNSPLHF | TGTGCCAGCAGTCTGGACTTGAATTCACCCCTCCACTTT
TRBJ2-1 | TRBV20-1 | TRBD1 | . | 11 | CSALGQVGQFF | TGCAGTGCTCTTGGACAGGTTGGGCAGTTCTTC
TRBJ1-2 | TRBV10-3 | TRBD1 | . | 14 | CAISLQTGPYGYTF | TGTGCCATCAGCCTTCAGACAGGGCCCTATGGCTACACCTTC